These T cell receptor beta chains were read from a single sample in a study of T cell repertoires in cytomegalovirus infection. TCRdb called the reads again in MiXCR, with one record for every CDR3 protein. The sample lists approximately 750,000 distinct CDR3 sequences, under 40% occurring once. The specimen sequenced was PBMCs. The receptor set was obtained from a human donor in good health (CMV status not recorded). Some clones in this sample may be carry-over from other donors' samples. CDR3s include the opening cysteine and the closing phenylalanine or tryptophan.

v_call cdr3_aa
TRBV20-1 CSASRPRGLVPDTQYF
TRBV7-8 CASRFLTPNTEAFF
TRBV7-2 CASSRSQTRAGETQYF
TRBV2 CASSREGGDSGNTIYF
TRBV11-2 CASSSVSGGALDTQYF
TRBV28 CASSDQGLEQYF
TRBV7-2 CASSLEWGREQYF
TRBV29-1 CSGLGTGGKRETQYF
TRBV4-2 CASSPLRGGRRGNSGNTIYF
TRBV19 CASSISGAGLMQYF
TRBV28 CASLGIEQYF
TRBV28 CASLTRGLSDTQYF
TRBV6-2/TRBV6-3 CASSRRNRGLGENLFF
TRBV7-2 CASSLGLGGPQETQYF
TRBV19 CASSIGLTALSYNEQFF
TRBV7-2 CASRGGMPHGGYGYTF
TRBV11-3 CASSFVQPQHF
TRBV6-6 CASSYVLGNTEAFF
TRBV11-2 CASSLDEASGISVRETQYF
TRBV24-1 CATSDAQGGHTGELFF
TRBV28 CASSWDSFNNQPQHF
TRBV2 CASGTVLAYTDTQYF
TRBV20-1 CSALGGVGNSPLHF
TRBV24-1 CATSDNAGTGTGNTIYF
TRBV7-2 CASSQDITQNYGYTF
TRBV10-3 CAISEGGQPQHF
TRBV7-8 CASSSGAGQGYTDTQYF
TRBV2 CASGRGGLTGELFF
TRBV27 CASSRWDGVNSPLHF
TRBV25-1 CASNGRDSYNEQFF
TRBV7-2 CASSLVGQFNQPQHF
TRBV5-1 CASSLVARLGNTEAFF
TRBV11-3 CASSFGTGLRNEQFF
TRBV6-1 CASSTPTSGTHSNQPQHF
TRBV6-6 CASSHSETGNTIYF
TRBV9 CASSVVAGGRVDTQYF
TRBV28 CASSRPPPGTGLHTDTQYF
TRBV12-3/TRBV12-4 CASSRDRGFSYEQYF
TRBV5-6 CASSLRLAGGPEETQYF
TRBV7-9 CASSPGYQGEFQPQHF
TRBV27 CASSSWDTQYF
TRBV12-3/TRBV12-4 CAISPVDTQYF
TRBV28 CASTSPHPWANVLTF
TRBV7-8 CASSLRHVGRRGGYGYTF
TRBV11-2 CASSLDLVLAGGPNEQFF
TRBV6-5 CASSLTGIRGYYGYTF
TRBV7-6 CASADRVGFSPLHF
TRBV4-1 CASSQEIGTGGLISPLHF
TRBV7-2 CASSARQISNQPQHF
TRBV5-6 CASSLDGGSEKLFF
TRBV6-8 CASGTPTYEQYF